This TCR beta chain was sequenced during a study of beta chain features in type 1 diabetes. Study-level findings and limits: The naive, central memory and Treg TCRB repertoires of patients appeared to be more similar to one another than those of healthy donors.

Germline V gene lookup returns CDR1 SGHNT and CDR2 YYREEE (reference sequence). After removal of 3 bases from V and 4 bases from J, the junction contained 3 bases not matched to a gene. The CDR3 extends over 16 amino acids. This clone came up a few times. Its antigen remains unidentified. cDNA synthesis used the whole RNA isolate, giving expressed TCRB sequences. Sequencing used immunoSEQ multiplex PCR; TCRdb keeps in-frame clones, though not all of them. The sample includes approximately 150,000 clones, approximately 9.1% of them seen just once. The V call is TRBV5-4, the J call TRBJ2-4, with 14 nucleotides matching TRBD2. Sample: central memory CD4+ T cells from blood. The receptor's source is a woman between 18 and 29 years old in good health. The CDR3 coding sequence is TGTGCCAGCAGCTGGGGGACTAGCGGGAGTAAAAACATTCAGTACTTC. Residues: CASSWGTSGSKNIQYF.